These 21 T cell receptor beta chains originate from one sample sequenced in a study of T cell responses to AZD1222 COVID-19 vaccine. Produced via immunoSEQ multiplex PCR; TCRdb's table is partial and in-frame only. The data show about 180,000 clones, around nine tenths seen once. The sequencing used peripheral blood, collected 28 days after the second AZD1222 dose. The receptors were gathered from an adult who received the AZD1222 COVID-19 vaccine.

This sequence joins TRBV4-2 and TRBJ1-1; TRBD1 aligns across 8 bases. The V gene end was trimmed by 4 bases and the J gene end by 4 bases; junction bases not matched to a gene: 11. Germline CDR1 LGHNA, CDR2 YNFKEQ. CDR3 size: 16 residues. CDR3 nucleotide sequence: TGTGCCAGCAGCCGGCCCGGACAGGGACCGGGCACTGAAGCTTTCTTT. Protein sequence: CASSRPGQGPGTEAFF.

The rearrangement links TRBV15 to TRBJ1-5; unclear D gene. Germline CDR1 reads LNHNV; CDR2 reads YYDKDF (reference sequence). The CDR3 spans 15 residues. Deletions cut 2 bases from V and 2 bases from J, with 10 bases between. CDR3 protein: CATSRPNIGNQPQHF. In nucleotides, the CDR3 is TGTGCCACCAGCAGACCCAATATTGGCAATCAGCCCCAGCATTTT.

The chain uses TRBV19 and TRBJ2-1, with D possibly matching TRBD1 (6 bases). CDR1 and CDR2 from the germline V gene are LNHDA and SQIVND (reference sequence). Trimming took 5 bases from V and 7 from J, leaving 18 bases between them. There are 15 residues in the CDR3. The CDR3 sequence: CASSSMTGTVNEQFF. CDR3 bases: TGTGCCAGTAGTTCCATGACAGGAACCGTAAATGAGCAGTTCTTC. The complete variable domain, with remaining parts taken from reference TRBV19 and TRBJ2-1, reads DGGITQSPKYLFRKEGQNVTLSCEQNLNHDAMYWYRQDPGQGLRLIYYSQIVNDFQKGDIAEGYSVSREKKESFPLTVTSAQKNPTAFYLCASSSMTGTVNEQFFGPGTRLTVL.

The rearrangement joins TRBV18 to TRBJ1-1; unclear D gene. The CDR3 sequence is 14 residues long. V lost 6 bases and J lost 0, with 11 bases in between. Germline CDR1 KGHSH, CDR2 LQKENI. CDR3 sequence: CASSPVDLNTEAFF. In DNA form, the CDR3 reads TGTGCCAGCTCTCCTGTGGACTTGAACACTGAAGCTTTCTTT.

This rearrangement joins TRBV28 to TRBJ1-2; D not certain. Germline assignment: CDR1 MDHEN and CDR2 SYDVKM. This CDR3 region has 15 residues. V shed 6 bases and J shed 8 bases, with 22 bases lying between them. The CDR3 DNA sequence: TGTGCCAGCAGGCCCTCTAGCGGCGGGTTGAAGGGCTACACCTTC. It specifies CASRPSSGGLKGYTF.

This clone was counted between two and nine times. The chain is built from TRBV5-1 and TRBJ2-5; D may be TRBD1 (5 bases). V lost 0 bases to trimming and J lost 3 bases, with 9 bases between them. The germline gives CDR1 SGHRS, CDR2 YFSETQ. The CDR3 spans 14 residues. The CDR3 spells CASSLEGLEETQYF. The CDR3 coding sequence is TGCGCCAGCAGCTTGGAGGGGCTCGAAGAGACCCAGTACTTC. Together with reference TRBV5-1 and TRBJ2-5, the CDR3 gives the full variable domain: KAGVTQTPRYLIKTRGQQVTLSCSPISGHRSVSWYQQTPGQGLQFLFEYFSETQRNKGNFPGRFSGRQFSNSRSEMNVSTLELGDSALYLCASSLEGLEETQYFGPGTRLLVL.

The chain joins TRBV11-2 to TRBJ1-4; D is possibly TRBD1 (6 bases). Germline CDR1 reads SGHAT; CDR2 reads FQNNGV. CDR3 length: 16 amino acids. The germline V and J ends were trimmed by 5 bases and 6 bases, with 19 bases remaining between them. The CDR3 coding sequence is TGTGCCAGCAGCCTCGAACGACAGGCGGCGGATGAAAAACTGTTTTTT. As protein: CASSLERQAADEKLFF.

The rearrangement joins TRBV4-3 to TRBJ1-2; the D gene is possibly TRBD1 (5 bases). The ends were cut back, 0 bases at V and 5 bases at J, with 10 bases in the middle. Germline V gives CDR1 LGHNA, CDR2 YSLEER. The CDR3 sequence is 14 residues long. CDR3 coding DNA: TGCGCCAGCAGCCAAGAGGGGGTGGGGTATGGCTACACCTTC. Protein sequence: CASSQEGVGYGYTF.

The chain couples TRBV7-8 to TRBJ2-2; D is unclear. Trimming stripped 2 bases from V and 1 base from J, with 5 bases between. Germline values: CDR1 SGHVS, CDR2 FQNEAQ. This CDR3 has 14 residues. The CDR3 coding sequence is TGTGCCAGCAGCTTAAACAGGAACACCGGGGAGCTGTTTTTT. It is translated as CASSLNRNTGELFF.

This clone was detected only once. The J gene is TRBJ1-5, the V gene TRBV6-2 or TRBV6-3; possible D gene TRBD1, 5 bases. This CDR3 is built from 15 residues. V was shortened by 8 bases and J by 4 bases, with 18 bases between the two germline ends. Germline loops: CDR1 MNHEY, CDR2 SVGEGT. CDR3: CASGHSRDRNQPQHF. DNA for the CDR3: TGTGCCAGCGGCCATTCACGGGACCGAAATCAGCCCCAGCATTTT.

The CDR3 DNA reads TGTGCCAGTAGTAAGTCGAGGGAAGGTGAGCAGTACTTC. Translation gives CASSKSREGEQYF. The chain carries TRBV19 and TRBJ2-7; D may be TRBD2 (5 bases). The germline V gene encodes CDR1 LNHDA and CDR2 SQIVND (reference sequence). The CDR3 is 13 amino acids. The V end lost 4 bases, the J end lost 7 bases, and 14 bases lay between the germline ends.

The chain links TRBV29-1 to TRBJ2-1; 7 bases match TRBD1. Germline CDR1 is SQVTM and CDR2 is ANQGSEA. Losses at the gene ends were 6 bases for V and 10 bases for J; bases not matched to a gene: 15. There are 14 residues in the CDR3. CDR3 sequence reads: CSVAGQGVGREQFF. The DNA of the CDR3 is TGCAGCGTCGCGGGTCAGGGGGTAGGACGAGAGCAGTTCTTC.

For the CDR3, the DNA is TGTGCCAGCAGCTTAGGGGGACAGGGCTACGAGCAGTACTTC. It translates to CASSLGGQGYEQYF. J is TRBJ2-7 and V is TRBV7-2; 9 bases agree with TRBD1. This CDR3 comprises 14 residues. V was clipped by 1 base and J by 3 bases; unmatched bases: 1. Germline assignment: CDR1 SGHTA and CDR2 FQGNSA.

This clone occurred once. The chain couples TRBV28 to TRBJ2-2, with 7 nucleotides matching TRBD2. The CDR3 has 17 residues. The germline gives CDR1 MDHEN, CDR2 SYDVKM. V dropped 6 bases and J dropped 4; count of bases not matched to a gene: 14. The CDR3 nucleotides read TGTGCCAGCAGAGGTCTCACCGGGACTACCATCACCGGGGAGCTGTTTTTT. This sequence encodes CASRGLTGTTITGELFF.

The chain is built from TRBV29-1 and TRBJ2-2, with a tentative D call TRBD1 (6 bases). Germline CDR1 reads SQVTM; CDR2 reads ANQGSEA. The CDR3 loop spans 13 amino acids. Written as DNA, the CDR3 is TGCAGTGTGTGGGGGCGCGGTACCGGGGAGCTGTTTTTT. Amino acids: CSVWGRGTGELFF.

This clone has more than one count but fewer than ten. The V call is TRBV25-1, the J call TRBJ2-5; TRBD1 is a possible D gene (6 bases). Trimming stripped 3 bases from V and 11 bases from J, with 19 bases between. Germline lookup yields CDR1 MGHDK and CDR2 SYGVNS. CDR3 size: 14 residues. CDR3 in amino acids: CASSDTGTRVLQYF. CDR3 nucleotides: TGTGCCAGCAGTGACACCGGGACAAGAGTTTTACAGTACTTC.

The rearrangement links TRBV6-1 to TRBJ2-2; TRBD1 aligns across 11 bases. The CDR3 runs to 17 residues. Germline V lookup: CDR1 MNHNS, CDR2 SASEGT. J was trimmed by 5 bases and V by 4 bases; bases with no gene match: 9. The CDR3 nucleotides are TGTGCCAGCAGTGTACCCCCGGGACAGGGGGGAACCGGGGAGCTGTTTTTT. Its translation is CASSVPPGQGGTGELFF.

The rearrangement uses TRBV12-3 or TRBV12-4 and TRBJ2-5; the D call may be TRBD1 or TRBD2 (5 bases each). This CDR3 comprises 13 residues. Trimming cost V 6 bases and J 2 bases, with 10 bases left between them. The CDR3 DNA reads TGTGCCAGCAGCTGGGGACGGCAAGAGACCCAGTACTTC. It is translated as CASSWGRQETQYF.

This chain links TRBV7-2 with TRBJ2-7; D is perhaps TRBD2 (7 bases). The germline gives CDR1 SGHTA, CDR2 FQGNSA. The CDR3 runs to 13 residues. V was pared by 11 bases and J by 6 bases, with 20 bases between. The CDR3 is CAARGGSSFEQYF. CDR3 nucleotide sequence: TGTGCCGCGCGCGGGGGCTCTTCTTTCGAGCAGTACTTC.

The chain combines TRBV12-3 or TRBV12-4 with TRBJ2-3, with a weak D call TRBD1 (5 bases). This CDR3 has 13 residues. Trimming removed 4 bases at V and 2 bases at J, with 7 bases between. CDR3 region: CASSWTLTDTQYF. The CDR3 region has the DNA TGTGCCAGCAGTTGGACACTCACAGATACGCAGTATTTT.

V is TRBV6-2 or TRBV6-3 and J is TRBJ2-7, with D possibly matching TRBD2 (7 bases). Germline CDR1 MNHEY, CDR2 SVGEGT. The V end was cut by 5 bases, the J end by 2 bases, with 13 bases between. The CDR3 has 14 residues. This CDR3 reads CASSHREGAYEQYF. CDR3 in DNA: TGTGCCAGCAGTCACAGGGAGGGGGCCTACGAGCAGTACTTC.